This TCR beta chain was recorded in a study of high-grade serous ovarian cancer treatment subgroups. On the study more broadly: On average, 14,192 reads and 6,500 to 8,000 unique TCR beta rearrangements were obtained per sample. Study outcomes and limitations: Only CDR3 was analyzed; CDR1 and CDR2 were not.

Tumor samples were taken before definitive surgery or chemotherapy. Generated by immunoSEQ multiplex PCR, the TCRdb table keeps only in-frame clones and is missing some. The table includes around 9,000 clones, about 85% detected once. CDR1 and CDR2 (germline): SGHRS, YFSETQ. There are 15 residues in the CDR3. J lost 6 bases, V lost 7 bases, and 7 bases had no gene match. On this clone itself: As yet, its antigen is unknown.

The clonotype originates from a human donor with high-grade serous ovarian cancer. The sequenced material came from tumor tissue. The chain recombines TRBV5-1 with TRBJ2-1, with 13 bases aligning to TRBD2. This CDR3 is CASGQLAGGPNEQFF. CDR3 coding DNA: TGCGCCAGCGGCCAACTAGCGGGGGGGCCCAATGAGCAGTTCTTC.